The sequence of this T cell receptor beta chain was determined in a study of post-analysis software for immune sequencing data. Looking at the study overall: The disease courses spanned relapsing-remitting, secondary progressive and progressive-relapsing forms of multiple sclerosis.

The germline V gene encodes CDR1 SGHVS and CDR2 FNYEAQ. There are 17 residues in the CDR3. V was trimmed by 2 bases and J by 0 bases, leaving 15 bases between them. Points from the study as a whole: About five TRBV segments were more frequent in patients than controls; TRBV5-6, TRBV5-1 and TRBV20-1 belonged to this group.

A note on this clonotype: Antigen unknown.

Unique-molecular-identifier-tagged TCR beta cDNA libraries were used. Once roughly 1 to 10 million T cells were used, 400,000 to 550,000 cDNA molecules resulted. TCRdb processed the PCR reads anew with MiXCR; each CDR3 protein has one entry. Of 750,000 to 900,000 distinct CDR3 sequences detected, about 45% appear once; the ten largest clones hold roughly 4.5%. V usage is TRBV7-6 and J usage is TRBJ2-3; possibly TRBD2 for D (6 bases). The TCR comes from a girl aged 5-17 years with multiple sclerosis. Sequenced material: blood. CDR3 loop: CASSLTPGGVSTDTQYF. In nucleotides, the CDR3 is TGTGCCAGCAGCTTAACCCCGGGCGGGGTGAGCACAGATACGCAGTATTTT.